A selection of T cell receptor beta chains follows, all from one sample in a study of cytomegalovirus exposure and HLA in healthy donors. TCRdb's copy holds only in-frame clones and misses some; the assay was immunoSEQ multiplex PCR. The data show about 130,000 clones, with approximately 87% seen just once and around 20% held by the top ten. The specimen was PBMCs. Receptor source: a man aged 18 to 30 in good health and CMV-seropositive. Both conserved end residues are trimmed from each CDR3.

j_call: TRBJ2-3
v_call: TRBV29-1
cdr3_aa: SVAGTGFYTDTQY

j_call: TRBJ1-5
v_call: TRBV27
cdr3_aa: ASSLSRGGVTQPQH

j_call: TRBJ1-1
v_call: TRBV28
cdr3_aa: ASSPSPQRSGNTEAF

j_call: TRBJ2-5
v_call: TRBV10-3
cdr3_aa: AIRDRAGQETQY

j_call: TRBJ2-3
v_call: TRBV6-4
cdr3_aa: ASSEQGGDTQY

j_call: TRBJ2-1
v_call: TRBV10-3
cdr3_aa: AISAAGTAHNEQF

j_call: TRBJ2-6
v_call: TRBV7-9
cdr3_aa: ASTLVPSGANVLT

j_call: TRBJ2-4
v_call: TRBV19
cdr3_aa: ASSMDMDAKNIQY

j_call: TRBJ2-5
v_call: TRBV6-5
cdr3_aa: ASSVSPWSETQY

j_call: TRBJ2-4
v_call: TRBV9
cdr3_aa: ASSAQGSRDIQY